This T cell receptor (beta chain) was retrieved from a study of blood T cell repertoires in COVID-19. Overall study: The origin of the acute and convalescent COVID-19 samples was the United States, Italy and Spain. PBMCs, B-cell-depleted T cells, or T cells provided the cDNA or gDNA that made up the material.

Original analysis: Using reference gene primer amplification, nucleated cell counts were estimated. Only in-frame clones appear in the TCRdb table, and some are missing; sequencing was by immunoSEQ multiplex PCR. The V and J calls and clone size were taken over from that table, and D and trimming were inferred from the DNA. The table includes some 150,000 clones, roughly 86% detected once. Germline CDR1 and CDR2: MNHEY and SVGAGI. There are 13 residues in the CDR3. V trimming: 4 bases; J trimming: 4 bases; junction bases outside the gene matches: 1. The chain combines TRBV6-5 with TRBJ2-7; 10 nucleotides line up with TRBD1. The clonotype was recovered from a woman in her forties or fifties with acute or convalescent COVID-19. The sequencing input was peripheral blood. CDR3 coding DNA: TGTGCCAGCAGTTTGGACAGGGGGTACGAGCAGTACTTC. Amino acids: CASSLDRGYEQYF.